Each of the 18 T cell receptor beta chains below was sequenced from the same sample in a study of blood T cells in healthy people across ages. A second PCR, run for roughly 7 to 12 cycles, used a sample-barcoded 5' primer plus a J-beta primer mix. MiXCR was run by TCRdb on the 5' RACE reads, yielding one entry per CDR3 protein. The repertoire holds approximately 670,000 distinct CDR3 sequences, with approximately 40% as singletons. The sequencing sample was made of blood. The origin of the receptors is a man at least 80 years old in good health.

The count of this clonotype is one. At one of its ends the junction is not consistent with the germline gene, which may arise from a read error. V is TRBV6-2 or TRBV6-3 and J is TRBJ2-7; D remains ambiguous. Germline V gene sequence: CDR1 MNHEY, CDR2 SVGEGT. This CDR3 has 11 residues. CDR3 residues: CASNTAYKQYF. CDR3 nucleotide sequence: TGTGCCAGCAATACCGCCTACAAGCAGTACTTC.

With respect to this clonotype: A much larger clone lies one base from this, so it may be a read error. The chain's CDR3 is CSAGGGAGSYNEQYF. As DNA, the CDR3 is TGCAGTGCTGGGGGAGGAGCGGGGTCTTACAATGAGCAGTACTTC. V usage is TRBV20-1 and J usage is TRBJ2-1; 7 nucleotides align to TRBD2. The DNA end lines up better with TRBJ2-7; the J call may be wrong. Germline CDR1 is DFQATT and CDR2 is SNEGSKA (reference sequence). The CDR3 is made up of 15 amino acids.

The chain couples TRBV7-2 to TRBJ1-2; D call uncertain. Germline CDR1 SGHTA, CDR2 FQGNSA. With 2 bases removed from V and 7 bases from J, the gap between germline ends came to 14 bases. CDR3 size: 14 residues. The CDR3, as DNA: TGTGCCAGCAGCTTATTAGGAGAGAACCGTGGCTACACCTTC. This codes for CASSLLGENRGYTF.

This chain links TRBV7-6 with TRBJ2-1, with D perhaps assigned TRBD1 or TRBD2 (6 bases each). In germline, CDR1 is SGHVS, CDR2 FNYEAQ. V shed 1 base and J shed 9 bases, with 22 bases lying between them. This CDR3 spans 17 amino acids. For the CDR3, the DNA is TGTGCCAGCAGCTTAGGGGGGGCCGGGTTGGGGGAGGCTGAGCAGTTCTTC. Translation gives CASSLGGAGLGEAEQFF.

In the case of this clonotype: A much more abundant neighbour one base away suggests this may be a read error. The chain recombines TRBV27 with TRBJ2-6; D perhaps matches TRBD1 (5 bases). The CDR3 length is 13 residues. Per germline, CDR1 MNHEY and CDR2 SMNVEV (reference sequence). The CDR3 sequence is CASSPPGANVPTF. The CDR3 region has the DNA TGTGCCAGCAGTCCTCCTGGGGCCAACGTCCCGACTTTC.

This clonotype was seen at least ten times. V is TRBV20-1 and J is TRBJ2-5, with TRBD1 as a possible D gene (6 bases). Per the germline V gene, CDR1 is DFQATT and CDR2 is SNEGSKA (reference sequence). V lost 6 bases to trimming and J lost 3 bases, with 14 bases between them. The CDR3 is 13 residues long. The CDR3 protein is CSASRTEEETQYF. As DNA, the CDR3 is TGCAGTGCCTCCAGGACAGAGGAAGAGACCCAGTACTTC.

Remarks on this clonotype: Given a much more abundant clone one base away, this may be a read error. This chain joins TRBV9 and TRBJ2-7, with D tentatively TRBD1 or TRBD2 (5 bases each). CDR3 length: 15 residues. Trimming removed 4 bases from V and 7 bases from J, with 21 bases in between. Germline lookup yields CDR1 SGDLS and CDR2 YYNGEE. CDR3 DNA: TGTGCCAGCAGCCCTAGTGGGGGTTCCTACAATGAGCAGTACTTC. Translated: CASSPSGGSYNEQYF. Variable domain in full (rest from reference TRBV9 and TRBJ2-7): DSGVTQTPKHLITATGQRVTLRCSPRSGDLSVYWYQQSLDQGLQFLIQYYNGEERAKGNILERFSAQQFPDLHSELNLSSLELGDSALYFCASSPSGGSYNEQYFGPGTRLTVT.

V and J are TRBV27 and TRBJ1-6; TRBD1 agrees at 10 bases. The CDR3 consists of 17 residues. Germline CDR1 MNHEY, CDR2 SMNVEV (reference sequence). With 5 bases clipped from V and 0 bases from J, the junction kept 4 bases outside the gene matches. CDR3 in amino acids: CASSPWTGGSYNSPLHF. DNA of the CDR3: TGTGCCAGCAGTCCTTGGACAGGGGGCTCCTATAATTCACCCCTCCACTTT.

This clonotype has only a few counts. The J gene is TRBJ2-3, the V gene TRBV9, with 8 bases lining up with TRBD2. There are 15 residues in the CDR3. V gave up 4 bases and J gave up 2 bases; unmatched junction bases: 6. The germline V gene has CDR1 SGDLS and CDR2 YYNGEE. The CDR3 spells CASSSGSLDTDTQYF. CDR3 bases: TGTGCCAGCAGCAGCGGGAGCTTAGACACAGATACGCAGTATTTT. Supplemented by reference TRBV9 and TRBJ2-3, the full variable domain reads DSGVTQTPKHLITATGQRVTLRCSPRSGDLSVYWYQQSLDQGLQFLIQYYNGEERAKGNILERFSAQQFPDLHSELNLSSLELGDSALYFCASSSGSLDTDTQYFGPGTRLTVL.

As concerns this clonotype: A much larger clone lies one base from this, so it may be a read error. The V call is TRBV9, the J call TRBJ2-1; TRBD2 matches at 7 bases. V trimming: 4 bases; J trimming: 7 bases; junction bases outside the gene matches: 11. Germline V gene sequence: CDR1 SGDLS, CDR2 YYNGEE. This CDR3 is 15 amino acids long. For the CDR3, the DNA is TGTGCCAGCAGCCCGATACGAGCGGGACCAAATGAGCAGTTCTTC. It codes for CASSPIRAGPNEQFF.

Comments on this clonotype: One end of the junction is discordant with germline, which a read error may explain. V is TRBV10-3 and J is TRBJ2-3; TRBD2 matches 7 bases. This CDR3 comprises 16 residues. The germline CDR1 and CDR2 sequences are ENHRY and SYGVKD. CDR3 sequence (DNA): TGTGCCATCAGTGCGTCTAGCGGCGAGCGGGTAGATACGCGGTATTTT. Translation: CAISASSGERVDTRYF.

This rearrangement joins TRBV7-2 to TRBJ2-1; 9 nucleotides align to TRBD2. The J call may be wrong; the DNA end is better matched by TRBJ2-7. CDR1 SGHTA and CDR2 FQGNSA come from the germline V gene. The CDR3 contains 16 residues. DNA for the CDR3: TGTGCCAGCAGCGGCTCCGGGCGGGGGGGATACAATGAGCAGTACTTC. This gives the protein CASSGSGRGGYNEQYF.

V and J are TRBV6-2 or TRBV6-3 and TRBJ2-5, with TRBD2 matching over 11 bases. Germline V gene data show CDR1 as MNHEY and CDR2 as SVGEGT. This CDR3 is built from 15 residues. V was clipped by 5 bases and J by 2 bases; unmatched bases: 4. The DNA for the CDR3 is TGTGCCAGCAGTAATGGACTAGCGGGTCAAGAGACCCAGTACTTC. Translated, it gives CASSNGLAGQETQYF.

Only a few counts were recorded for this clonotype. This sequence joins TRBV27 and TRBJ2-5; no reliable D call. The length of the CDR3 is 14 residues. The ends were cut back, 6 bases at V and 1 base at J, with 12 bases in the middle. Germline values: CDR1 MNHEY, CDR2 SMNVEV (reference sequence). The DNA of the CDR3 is TGTGCCAGCAGCGACCATGGCTTCCAAGAGACCCAGTACTTC. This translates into CASSDHGFQETQYF.

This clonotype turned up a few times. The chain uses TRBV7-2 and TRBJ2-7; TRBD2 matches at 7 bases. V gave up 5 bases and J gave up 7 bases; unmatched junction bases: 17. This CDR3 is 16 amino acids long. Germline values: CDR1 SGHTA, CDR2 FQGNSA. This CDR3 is CASSRLRAGDPSEQYF. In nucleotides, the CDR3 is TGTGCCAGCAGCCGCTTGAGGGCGGGGGACCCCTCTGAGCAGTACTTC.

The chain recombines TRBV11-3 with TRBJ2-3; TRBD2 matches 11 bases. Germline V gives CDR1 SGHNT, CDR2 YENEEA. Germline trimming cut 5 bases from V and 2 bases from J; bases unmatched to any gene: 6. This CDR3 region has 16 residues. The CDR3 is CASSGSSGRTTDTQYF. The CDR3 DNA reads TGTGCCAGCAGCGGTTCTAGCGGGAGGACCACAGATACGCAGTATTTT. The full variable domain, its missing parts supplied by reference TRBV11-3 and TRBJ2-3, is EAGVVQSPRYKIIEKKQPVAFWCNPISGHNTLYWYLQNLGQGPELLIRYENEEAVDDSQLPKDRFSAERLKGVDSTLKIQPAELGDSAVYLCASSGSSGRTTDTQYFGPGTRLTVL.

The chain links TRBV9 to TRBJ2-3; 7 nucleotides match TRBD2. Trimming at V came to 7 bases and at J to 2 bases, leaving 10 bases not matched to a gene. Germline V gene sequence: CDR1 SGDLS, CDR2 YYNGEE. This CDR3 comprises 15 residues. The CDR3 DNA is TGTGCCAGCTCAGAGGCCGCGGGGGTCACAGATACGCAGTATTTT. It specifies CASSEAAGVTDTQYF.

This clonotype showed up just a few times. CDR3 sequence reads: CASSLSGIQETQYF. The CDR3 DNA reads as TGTGCCAGCAGCTTGAGCGGGATCCAAGAGACCCAGTACTTC. The chain combines TRBV11-3 with TRBJ2-5, with 7 bases identical to TRBD2. The ends lost 3 bases at V and 1 base at J; junction bases unmatched: 2. The CDR3 totals 14 residues. Germline V CDR1 and CDR2: SGHNT, YENEEA.